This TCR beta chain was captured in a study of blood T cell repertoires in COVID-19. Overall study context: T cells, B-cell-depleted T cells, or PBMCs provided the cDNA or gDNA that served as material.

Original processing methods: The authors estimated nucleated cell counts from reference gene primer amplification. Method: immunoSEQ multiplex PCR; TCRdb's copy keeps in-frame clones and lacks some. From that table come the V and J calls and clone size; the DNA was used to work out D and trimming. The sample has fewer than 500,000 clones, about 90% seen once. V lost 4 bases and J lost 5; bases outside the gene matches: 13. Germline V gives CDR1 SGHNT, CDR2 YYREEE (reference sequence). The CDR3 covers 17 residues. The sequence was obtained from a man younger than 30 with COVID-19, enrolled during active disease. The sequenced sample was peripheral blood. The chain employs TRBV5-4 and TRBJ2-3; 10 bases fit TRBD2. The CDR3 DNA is TGTGCCAGCAGCCCAGGGGGAAGCGGGAGGGCCATAGATACGCAGTATTTT. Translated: CASSPGGSGRAIDTQYF.